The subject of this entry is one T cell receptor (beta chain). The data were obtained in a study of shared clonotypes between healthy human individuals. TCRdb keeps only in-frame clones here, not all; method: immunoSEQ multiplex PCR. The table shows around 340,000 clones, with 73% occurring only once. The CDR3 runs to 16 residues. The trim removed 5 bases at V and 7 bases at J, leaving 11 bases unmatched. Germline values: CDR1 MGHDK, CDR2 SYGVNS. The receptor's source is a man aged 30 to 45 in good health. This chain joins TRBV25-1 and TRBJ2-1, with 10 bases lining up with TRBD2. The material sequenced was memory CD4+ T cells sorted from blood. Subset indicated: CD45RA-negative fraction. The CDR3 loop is CASSRSGTSEGNEQFF. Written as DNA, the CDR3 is TGTGCCAGCAGTCGATCCGGGACTAGCGAGGGTAATGAGCAGTTCTTC.